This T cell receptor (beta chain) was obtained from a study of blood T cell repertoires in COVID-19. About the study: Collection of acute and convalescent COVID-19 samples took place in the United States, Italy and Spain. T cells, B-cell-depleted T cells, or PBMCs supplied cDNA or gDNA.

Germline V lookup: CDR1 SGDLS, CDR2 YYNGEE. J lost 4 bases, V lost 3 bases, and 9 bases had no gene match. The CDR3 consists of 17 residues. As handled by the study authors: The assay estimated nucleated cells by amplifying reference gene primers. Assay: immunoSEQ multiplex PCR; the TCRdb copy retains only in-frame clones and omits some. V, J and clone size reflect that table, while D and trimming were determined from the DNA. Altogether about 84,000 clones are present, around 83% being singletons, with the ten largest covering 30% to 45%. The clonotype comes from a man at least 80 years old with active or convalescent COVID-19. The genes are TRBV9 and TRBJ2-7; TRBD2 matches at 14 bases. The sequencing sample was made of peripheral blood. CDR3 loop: CASSAGGGTSGSYEQYF. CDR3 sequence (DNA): TGTGCCAGCAGCGCGGGGGGAGGGACTAGCGGGAGTTACGAGCAGTACTTC.